These T cell receptor beta chains were read from a single sample in a study of T cells after posttransplantation cyclophosphamide. Repertoires were generated with immunoSEQ multiplex PCR, while TCRdb's copy carries only in-frame clones and drops some. Recorded here are more than 25,000 clones, with no singletons, and the ten leading clones hold about 1.5%. The sequenced material came from PBMCs. The receptor set was obtained from a man aged 45-65 years in good health, CMV-negative, and a related stem cell transplant donor. CDR3s include the opening cysteine and the closing phenylalanine or tryptophan. The D gene is left open where the match is weak. Size is stated for part of the rows, as once, few or many counts, or as a class when the clone is expanded.

CATSAGTSGRNEQFF TGTGCCACCAGTGCCGGGACTAGCGGGAGGAATGAGCAGTTCTTC many TRBV15 TRBD2 TRBJ2-1
CASSFQGFGQPQHF TGTGCCAGCAGCTTTCAGGGCTTCGGCCAGCCCCAGCATTTT many TRBV11-2 - TRBJ1-5
CASSPGQFNQPQHF TGTGCCAGCTCGCCGGGACAGTTCAATCAGCCCCAGCATTTT many TRBV18 TRBD1 TRBJ1-5
CAWSVPGGWTGELFF TGTGCCTGGAGTGTCCCGGGGGGCTGGACCGGGGAGCTGTTTTTT many TRBV30 - TRBJ2-2
CASSQSAGTLDTQYF TGTGCCAGCAGTCAATCCGCGGGGACGTTAGATACGCAGTATTTT - TRBV28 - TRBJ2-3
CASSPGLATYNEQFF TGCGCCAGCAGCCCGGGACTAGCTACCTACAATGAGCAGTTCTTC many TRBV4-1 TRBD2 TRBJ2-1
CASSMAHSLSTEQYF TGTGCCAGTAGTATGGCCCACTCCCTCTCGACTGAGCAGTACTTC many TRBV19 - TRBJ2-7
CASSAGTGSSGANVLTF TGCGCCAGCAGCGCGGGGACAGGGTCTTCTGGGGCCAACGTCCTGACTTTC many TRBV5-1 TRBD1 TRBJ2-6
CASRPRPNSSYGYTF TGTGCCAGCAGACCCCGCCCAAACTCCTCCTATGGCTACACCTTC many TRBV27 - TRBJ1-2
CASSSPGLNNEQFF TGTGCCAGCAGCTCCCCCGGACTCAACAATGAGCAGTTCTTC - TRBV7-3 - TRBJ2-1
CASSESGRPHEQYF TGTGCCAGCAGCGAGAGCGGGAGACCCCACGAGCAGTACTTC many TRBV7-7 TRBD2 TRBJ2-7
CASSLRDYYNEQFF TGCGCCAGCAGCTTACGGGACTATTACAATGAGCAGTTCTTC many TRBV5-1 TRBD2 TRBJ2-1
CASSLTGSNTGELFF TGTGCCAGCTCTCTAACAGGGTCGAACACCGGGGAGCTGTTTTTT many TRBV18 - TRBJ2-2
CASSSGGLARDEQYF TGTGCCAGCAGCTCAGGGGGACTAGCTCGGGACGAGCAGTACTTC many TRBV5-4 TRBD2 TRBJ2-7
CASSSPRDNLGAFF TGTGCCAGCAGTTCGCCCCGGGACAATCTGGGTGCTTTCTTT many TRBV27 - TRBJ1-1
CASSDRFYSNQPQHF TGTGCCAGTAGCGACAGGTTTTATAGCAATCAGCCCCAGCATTTT many TRBV19 - TRBJ1-5